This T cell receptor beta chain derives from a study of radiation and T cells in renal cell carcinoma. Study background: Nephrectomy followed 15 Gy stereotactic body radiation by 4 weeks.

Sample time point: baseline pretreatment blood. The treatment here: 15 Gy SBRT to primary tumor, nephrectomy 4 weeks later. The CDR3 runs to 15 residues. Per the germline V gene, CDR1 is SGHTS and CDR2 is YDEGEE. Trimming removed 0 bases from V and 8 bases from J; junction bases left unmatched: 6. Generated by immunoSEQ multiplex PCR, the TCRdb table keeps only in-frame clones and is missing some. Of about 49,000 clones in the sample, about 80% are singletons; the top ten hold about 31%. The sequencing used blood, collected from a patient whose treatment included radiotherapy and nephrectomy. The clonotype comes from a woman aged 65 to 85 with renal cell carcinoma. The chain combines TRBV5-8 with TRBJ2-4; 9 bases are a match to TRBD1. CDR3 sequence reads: CASSLGSGTGYIQYF. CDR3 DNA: TGTGCCAGCAGCTTGGGGTCCGGGACAGGGTACATTCAGTACTTC.